The clone carrying this TCR beta chain appeared a single time. What it binds is unknown. The sample comes from a study of T cell responses to AZD1222 COVID-19 vaccine. Study-wide context: The study pooled second doses at about 4 or about 12 weeks. General study points: Nearly half of spike-specific TCRs reportedly target unmutated variant regions. Spike was spanned by vaccine-associated CD4 TCRs, with dominance at 160-218 and 743-854. At baseline, seropositivity was found in only 5 to 7 AZD1222 recipients.

The CDR3 contains 15 residues. The germline gives CDR1 KGHSH, CDR2 LQKENI. Trimming took 0 bases from V and 5 from J; bases not matched to a gene: 4. Method: immunoSEQ multiplex PCR; TCRdb's copy keeps in-frame clones and lacks some. This sample has about 73,000 clones; 88% occur once, and the top ten carry roughly a fifth. The clonotype comes from an adult in good health. The sample consisted of peripheral blood, taken on day 0 of AZD1222 vaccination. The V and J genes are TRBV18 and TRBJ2-5, with 9 bases matching TRBD1. DNA for the CDR3: TGTGCCAGCTCACCACCAACAGGGGGCCGGGAGACCCAGTACTTC. Translated: CASSPPTGGRETQYF.